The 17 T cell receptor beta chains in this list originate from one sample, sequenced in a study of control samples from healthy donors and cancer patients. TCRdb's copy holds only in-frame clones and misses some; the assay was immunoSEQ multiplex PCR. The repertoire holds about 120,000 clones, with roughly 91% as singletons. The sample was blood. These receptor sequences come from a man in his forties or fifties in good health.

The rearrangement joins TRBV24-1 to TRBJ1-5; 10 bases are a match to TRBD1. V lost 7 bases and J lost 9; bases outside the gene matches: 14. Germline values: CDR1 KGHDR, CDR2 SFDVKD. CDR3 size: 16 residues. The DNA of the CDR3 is TGTGCCACCAGGGGGGGGGTGACAGGGGGCGTTGGGCCCCAGCATTTT. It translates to CATRGGVTGGVGPQHF.

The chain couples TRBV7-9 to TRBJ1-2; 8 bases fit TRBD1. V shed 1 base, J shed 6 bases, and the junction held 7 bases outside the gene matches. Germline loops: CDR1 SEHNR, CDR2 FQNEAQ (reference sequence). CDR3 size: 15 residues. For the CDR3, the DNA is TGTGCCAGCAGCTTAGGCTCGGCAGGGGGCCATGGCTACACCTTC. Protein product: CASSLGSAGGHGYTF.

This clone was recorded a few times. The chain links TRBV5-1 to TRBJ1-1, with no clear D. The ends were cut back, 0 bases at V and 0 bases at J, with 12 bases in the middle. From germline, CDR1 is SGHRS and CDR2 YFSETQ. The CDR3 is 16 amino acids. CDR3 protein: CASSLEVGRVNTEAFF. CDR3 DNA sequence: TGCGCCAGCAGCTTGGAGGTGGGGAGGGTGAACACTGAAGCTTTCTTT.

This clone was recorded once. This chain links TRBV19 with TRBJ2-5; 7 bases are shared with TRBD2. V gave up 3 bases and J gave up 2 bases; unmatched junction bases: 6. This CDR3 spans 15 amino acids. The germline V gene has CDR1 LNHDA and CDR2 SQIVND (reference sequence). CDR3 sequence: CASSIRLAPQETQYF. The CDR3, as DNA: TGTGCCAGTAGTATTCGACTAGCTCCTCAAGAGACCCAGTACTTC.

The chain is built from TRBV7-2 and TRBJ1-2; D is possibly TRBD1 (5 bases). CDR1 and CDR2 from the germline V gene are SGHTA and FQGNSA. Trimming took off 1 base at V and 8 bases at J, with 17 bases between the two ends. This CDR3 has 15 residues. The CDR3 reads CASSLGPGLVDGYTF. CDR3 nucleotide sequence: TGTGCCAGCAGCTTAGGTCCGGGACTAGTAGACGGCTACACCTTC.

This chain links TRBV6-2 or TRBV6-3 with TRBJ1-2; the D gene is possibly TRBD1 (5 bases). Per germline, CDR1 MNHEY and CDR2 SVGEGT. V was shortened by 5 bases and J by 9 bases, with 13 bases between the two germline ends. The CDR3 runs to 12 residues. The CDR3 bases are TGTGCCAGCAGTGGGCGGACGGGACGCTACACCTTC. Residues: CASSGRTGRYTF.

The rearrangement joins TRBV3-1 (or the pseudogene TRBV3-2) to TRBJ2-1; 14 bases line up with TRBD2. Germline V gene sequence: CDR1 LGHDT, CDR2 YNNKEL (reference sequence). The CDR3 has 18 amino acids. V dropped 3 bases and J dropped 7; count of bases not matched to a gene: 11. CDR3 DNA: TGTGCCAGCAGCCATGAGGCGACTAGCGGGGGGGCATGGAATGAGCAGTTCTTC. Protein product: CASSHEATSGGAWNEQFF.

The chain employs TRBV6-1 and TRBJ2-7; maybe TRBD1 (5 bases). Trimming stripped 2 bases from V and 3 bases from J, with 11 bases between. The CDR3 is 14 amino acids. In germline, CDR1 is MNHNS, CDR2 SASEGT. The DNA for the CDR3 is TGTGCCAGCAGTGAACTCGAGACAGACTACGAGCAGTACTTC. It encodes CASSELETDYEQYF.

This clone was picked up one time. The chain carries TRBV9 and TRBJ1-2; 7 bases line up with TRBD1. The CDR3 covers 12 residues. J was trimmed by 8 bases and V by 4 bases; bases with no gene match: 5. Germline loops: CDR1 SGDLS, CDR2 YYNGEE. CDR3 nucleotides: TGTGCCAGCAGCATGCGACAGGGAGGCTACACCTTC. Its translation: CASSMRQGGYTF. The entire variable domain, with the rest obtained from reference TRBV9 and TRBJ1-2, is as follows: DSGVTQTPKHLITATGQRVTLRCSPRSGDLSVYWYQQSLDQGLQFLIQYYNGEERAKGNILERFSAQQFPDLHSELNLSSLELGDSALYFCASSMRQGGYTFGSGTRLTVV.

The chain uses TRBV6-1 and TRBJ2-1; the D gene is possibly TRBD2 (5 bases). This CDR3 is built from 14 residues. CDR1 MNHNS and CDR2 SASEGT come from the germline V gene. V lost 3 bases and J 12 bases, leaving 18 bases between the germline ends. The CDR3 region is CASSDVRWEWGQFF. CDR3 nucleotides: TGTGCCAGCAGTGATGTGCGGTGGGAGTGGGGGCAGTTCTTC.

In DNA, the CDR3 is TGTGCCAGCAGCCAACTAGCGGGGGGGCCCAATGAGCAGTTCTTC. Translating gives CASSQLAGGPNEQFF. The chain has TRBV7-6 and TRBJ2-1; 13 bases line up with TRBD2. The CDR3 extends over 15 amino acids. CDR1 SGHVS and CDR2 FNYEAQ come from the germline V gene. V was pared by 5 bases and J by 6 bases, with 4 bases of the junction left unmatched.

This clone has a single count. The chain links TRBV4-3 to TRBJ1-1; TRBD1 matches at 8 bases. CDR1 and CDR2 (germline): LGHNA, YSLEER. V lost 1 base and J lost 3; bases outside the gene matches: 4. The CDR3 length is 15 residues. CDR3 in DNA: TGCGCCAGCAGCCAAGGGGGGACAGGCGACACTGAAGCTTTCTTT. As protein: CASSQGGTGDTEAFF.

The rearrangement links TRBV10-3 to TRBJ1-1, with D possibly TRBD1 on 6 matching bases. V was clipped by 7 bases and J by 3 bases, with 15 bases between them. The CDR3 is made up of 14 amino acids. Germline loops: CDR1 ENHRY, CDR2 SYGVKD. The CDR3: CAIKKQGSDTEAFF. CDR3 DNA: TGTGCCATCAAGAAGCAGGGGAGTGACACTGAAGCTTTCTTT.

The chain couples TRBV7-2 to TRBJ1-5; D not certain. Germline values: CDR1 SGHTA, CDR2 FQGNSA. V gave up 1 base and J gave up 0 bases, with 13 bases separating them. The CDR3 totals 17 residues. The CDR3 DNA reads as TGTGCCAGCAGCTTAGTGGCGGACCCCTATAGCAATCAGCCCCAGCATTTT. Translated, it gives CASSLVADPYSNQPQHF.

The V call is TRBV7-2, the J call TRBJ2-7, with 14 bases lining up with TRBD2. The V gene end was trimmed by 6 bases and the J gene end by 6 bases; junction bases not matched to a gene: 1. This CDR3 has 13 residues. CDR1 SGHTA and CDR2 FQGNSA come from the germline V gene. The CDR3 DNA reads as TGTGCCAGCAGGACTAGCGGGGGGGCCGAGCAGTACTTC. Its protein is CASRTSGGAEQYF.

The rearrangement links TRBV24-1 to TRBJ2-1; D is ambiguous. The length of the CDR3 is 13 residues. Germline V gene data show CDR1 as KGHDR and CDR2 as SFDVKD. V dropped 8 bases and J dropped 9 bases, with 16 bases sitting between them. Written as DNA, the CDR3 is TGTGCCACCACCGGATATTTTGGCCTTGAGCAGTTCTTC. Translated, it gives CATTGYFGLEQFF.

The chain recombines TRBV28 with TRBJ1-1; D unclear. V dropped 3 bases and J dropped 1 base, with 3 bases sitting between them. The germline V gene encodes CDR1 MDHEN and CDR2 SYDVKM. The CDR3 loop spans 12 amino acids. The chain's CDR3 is CASSLRNTEAFF. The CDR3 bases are TGTGCCAGCAGTTTGAGGAACACTGAAGCTTTCTTT.